A single sample is the source of the 8 T cell receptor beta chains below, sequenced in a study of T cells in Graves' hyperthyroidism and ophthalmopathy. Amplification targeted TCR beta CDR3 regions from RNA transcripts. HTBI primers were the set used in a first-round RT-PCR of the TCR CDR3. MiXCR, run by TCRdb on the multiplex PCR reads, gives a single entry per CDR3 protein. The profile shows under 350,000 distinct CDR3 sequences, 15% to 20% of them singletons. The specimen was blood. The receptors stem from an older woman with Graves' ophthalmopathy.

There are many counts of this clonotype. V usage is TRBV20-1 and J usage is TRBJ1-5, with TRBD1 identical over 7 bases. Trimming cost V 1 base and J 5 bases; bases outside gene matches: 11. The length of the CDR3 is 16 residues. Germline V gene data show CDR1 as DFQATT and CDR2 as SNEGSKA (reference sequence). CDR3 sequence reads: CSARGEDRNNHQPQHF. The CDR3, as DNA: TGCAGTGCTAGAGGGGAGGACAGGAATAATCATCAGCCCCAGCATTTT.

In this sample, this clonotype turned up many times. The gene calls are TRBV6-1 and TRBJ2-7; no clear D gene. V gave up 2 bases and J gave up 1 base, with 9 bases separating them. This CDR3 is built from 14 residues. Per the germline V gene, CDR1 is MNHNS and CDR2 is SASEGT. Here the CDR3 DNA reads TGTGCCAGCAGTGAAAGATGGCCATCCTACGAGCAGTACTTC. Encoded protein: CASSERWPSYEQYF.

This chain connects TRBV20-1 to TRBJ2-1; TRBD2 matches 7 bases. J gave up 5 bases and V 4 bases, and 5 bases lay outside the gene matches. Germline CDR1 is DFQATT and CDR2 is SNEGSKA (reference sequence). The CDR3 extends over 13 amino acids. The CDR3 sequence is CSATGLDDNEQFF. CDR3 sequence (DNA): TGCAGTGCTACCGGACTAGACGACAATGAGCAGTTCTTC.

The CDR3 spells CATSRRTTGGLINQPQHF. The CDR3 nucleotides read TGTGCCACCAGCAGACGGACTACAGGGGGCCTAATCAATCAGCCCCAGCATTTT. The rearrangement links TRBV15 to TRBJ1-5, with 9 nucleotides matching TRBD1. The germline gives CDR1 LNHNV, CDR2 YYDKDF (reference sequence). This CDR3 is built from 18 residues. V lost 2 bases, J lost 3 bases, and 11 bases stayed unmatched.

This clonotype has a count of ten or more. This chain connects TRBV6-2 or TRBV6-3 to TRBJ1-1; tentatively, D is TRBD1 (6 bases). From germline, CDR1 is MNHEY and CDR2 SVGEGT. The CDR3 totals 14 residues. V was trimmed by 4 bases and J by 4 bases, leaving 13 bases between them. In DNA form, the CDR3 reads TGTGCCAGCAGTTTCCACAGGGAGTCCACTGAAGCTTTCTTT. It translates to CASSFHRESTEAFF.

This clonotype was seen a handful of times. V and J are TRBV28 and TRBJ1-5, with 7 nucleotides matching TRBD1. The germline V gene encodes CDR1 MDHEN and CDR2 SYDVKM. The CDR3 runs to 14 residues. V shed 10 bases and J 4 bases; nucleotides not matched to a gene: 10. CDR3 nucleotides: TGTGCCACCGCCGGGACAGAAAAAAATCAGCCCCAGCATTTT. This gives the protein CATAGTEKNQPQHF. The whole variable domain, filled in from reference TRBV28 and TRBJ1-5, reads DVKVTQSSRYLVKRTGEKVFLECVQDMDHENMFWYRQDPGLGLRLIYFSYDVKMKEKGDIPEGYSVSREKKERFSLILESASTNQTSMYLCATAGTEKNQPQHFGDGTRLSIL.

This clonotype was seen more than once but under ten times. CDR3 DNA: TGTGCCAGCAGTATCCGGGGGGACACCCGCACAGATACGCAGTATTTT. Translation gives CASSIRGDTRTDTQYF. V usage is TRBV5-8 and J usage is TRBJ2-3, with a tentative D call TRBD2 (7 bases). The CDR3 is 16 amino acids. Germline CDR1 is SGHTS and CDR2 is YDEGEE. V dropped 5 bases and J dropped 1 base, with 17 bases sitting between them.

J is TRBJ2-5 and V is TRBV29-1; D might be TRBD1 or TRBD2, each matching 5 bases. In germline, CDR1 is SQVTM, CDR2 ANQGSEA. The CDR3 totals 13 residues. The CDR3 DNA follows: TGCAGTGTAACCCGGGACCTGCGGGAGACCCAGTACTTC. As protein: CSVTRDLRETQYF.